This T cell receptor beta chain was sequenced during a study of T cell responses to AZD1222 COVID-19 vaccine. This CDR3 spans 18 amino acids. Trimming left V 1 base short and J 4 bases short, with 22 bases between. CDR1 SGHAT and CDR2 FQNNGV come from the germline V gene. Measured with immunoSEQ multiplex PCR; TCRdb has only the in-frame clones, and not every one. Here the sample spans some 200,000 clones, approximately 92% being singletons. A word on this clone: The antigen remains undetermined.

General study findings and limits: No day 14 peak samples; only post-peak repertoires were characterized.

The sample consisted of peripheral blood, taken on day 0 of AZD1222 vaccination. The chain employs TRBV11-2 and TRBJ2-5; D is undetermined. The sequence was collected from an adult in good health. CDR3 region: CASSLARRNLKLPETQYF. The CDR3 nucleotides read TGTGCCAGCAGCTTAGCCCGGAGAAATCTAAAACTCCCAGAGACCCAGTACTTC.